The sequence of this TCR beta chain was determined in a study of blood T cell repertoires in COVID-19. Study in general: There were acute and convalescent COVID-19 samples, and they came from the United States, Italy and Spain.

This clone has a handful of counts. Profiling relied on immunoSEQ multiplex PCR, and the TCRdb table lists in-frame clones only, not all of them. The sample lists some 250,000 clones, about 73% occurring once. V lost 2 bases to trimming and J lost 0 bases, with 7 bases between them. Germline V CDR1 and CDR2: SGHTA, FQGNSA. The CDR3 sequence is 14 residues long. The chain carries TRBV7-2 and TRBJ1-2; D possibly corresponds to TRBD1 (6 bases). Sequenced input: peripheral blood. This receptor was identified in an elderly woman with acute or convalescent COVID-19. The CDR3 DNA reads TGTGCCAGCAGCTTAAACAGGGCTAACTATGGCTACACCTTC. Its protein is CASSLNRANYGYTF.